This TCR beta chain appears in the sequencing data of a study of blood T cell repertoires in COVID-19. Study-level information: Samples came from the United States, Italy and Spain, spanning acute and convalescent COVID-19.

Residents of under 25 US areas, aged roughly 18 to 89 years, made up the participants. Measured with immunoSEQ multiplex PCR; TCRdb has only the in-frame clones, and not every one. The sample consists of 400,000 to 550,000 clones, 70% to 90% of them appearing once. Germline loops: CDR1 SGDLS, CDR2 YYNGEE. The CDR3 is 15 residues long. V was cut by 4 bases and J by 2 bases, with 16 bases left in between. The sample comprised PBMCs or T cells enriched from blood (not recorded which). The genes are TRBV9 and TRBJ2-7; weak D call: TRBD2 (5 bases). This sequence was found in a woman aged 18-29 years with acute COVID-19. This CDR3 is CASSPRPGGTYEQYF. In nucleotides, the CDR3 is TGTGCCAGCAGCCCCCGCCCCGGAGGAACCTACGAGCAGTACTTC.